These 25 T cell receptor beta chains share one sample of origin, sequenced in a study of shared clonotypes between healthy human individuals. Profiling relied on immunoSEQ multiplex PCR, and the TCRdb table lists in-frame clones only, not all of them. This sample has 850,000 to 1,100,000 clones, with approximately 77% found just once. Sequencing was performed on memory CD4+ T cells from PBMCs. Subset meaning: CD45RA-negative fraction. The source of these receptors is a man aged 18 to 30 in good health. Some clones in this sample may be carry-over from other donors' samples.

J is TRBJ1-3 and V is TRBV28; D perhaps matches TRBD1 (5 bases). The CDR3 is 14 residues long. V was clipped by 5 bases and J by 0 bases, with 8 bases between them. Germline V gene data show CDR1 as MDHEN and CDR2 as SYDVKM. The CDR3 sequence is CASSDSYSGNTIYF. The CDR3 DNA reads as TGTGCCAGCAGTGACAGTTACTCTGGAAACACCATATATTTT.

The V gene is TRBV2, the J gene TRBJ2-6, with TRBD1 matching 9 bases. The CDR3 is made up of 17 amino acids. CDR1 and CDR2 (germline): SNHLY, FYNNEI. The J segment lost 0 bases and the V segment lost 7 bases, leaving 7 bases of the junction unmatched. CDR3 residues: CASTTGTGSSGANVLTF. The DNA for the CDR3 is TGTGCCAGCACCACCGGGACAGGGTCCTCTGGGGCCAACGTCCTGACTTTC.

This chain uses TRBV7-9 with TRBJ2-7; 11 bases are a match to TRBD2. V trimming: 4 bases; J trimming: 6 bases; junction bases outside the gene matches: 8. The CDR3 consists of 15 residues. Germline V gene sequence: CDR1 SEHNR, CDR2 FQNEAQ (reference sequence). This chain's CDR3 is CASSSLAGGLGEQYF. As DNA, the CDR3 is TGTGCCAGCAGCTCCTTAGCGGGAGGGCTGGGCGAGCAGTACTTC.

On this clone: Within the sample, other DNA sequences also encode this same CDR3. J is TRBJ2-2 and V is TRBV5-1, with unresolved D. The CDR3 is made up of 14 amino acids. Looked up from germline, CDR1 is SGHRS and CDR2 is YFSETQ. The ends were cut back, 0 bases at V and 2 bases at J, with 5 bases in the middle. The CDR3, as DNA: TGCGCCAGCAGCTTGGTCTCAAACACCGGGGAGCTGTTTTTT. Amino acids: CASSLVSNTGELFF.

J is TRBJ2-3 and V is TRBV7-2, with TRBD2 identical over 7 bases. Germline CDR1 and CDR2: SGHTA and FQGNSA. V trimming: 6 bases; J trimming: 4 bases; junction bases outside the gene matches: 10. There are 15 residues in the CDR3. The CDR3 loop reads CASRRTPRGADTQYF. CDR3 nucleotide sequence: TGTGCCAGCAGGAGGACCCCCCGGGGGGCAGATACGCAGTATTTT.

Written as DNA, the CDR3 is TGCGCCAGCAGCCCAGGGGTCCGTAGCAATCAGCCCCAGCATTTT. It translates to CASSPGVRSNQPQHF. The V call is TRBV4-3, the J call TRBJ1-5; maybe TRBD1 (6 bases). The CDR3 covers 15 residues. Trimming left V 4 bases short and J 0 bases short, with 10 bases between. CDR1 and CDR2 from the germline V gene are LGHNA and YSLEER.

This clone has only a few counts. The V gene is TRBV5-1, the J gene TRBJ1-1, with unresolved D. This CDR3 is built from 15 residues. The V end lost 1 base, the J end lost 1 base, and 11 bases lay between the germline ends. CDR1 and CDR2 (germline): SGHRS, YFSETQ. CDR3 coding DNA: TGCGCCAGCAGCTTGAGCTCAGCCCAGAACACTGAAGCTTTCTTT. Amino acid sequence: CASSLSSAQNTEAFF.

The J gene is TRBJ1-4, the V gene TRBV6-6; D gene uncertain. Germline values: CDR1 MNHNY, CDR2 SVGAGI (reference sequence). The CDR3 sequence is 13 residues long. Deletions cut 6 bases from V and 0 bases from J, with 5 bases between. CDR3 amino acids: CASRGTTNEKLFF. CDR3 nucleotides: TGTGCCAGCAGGGGGACAACTAATGAAAAACTGTTTTTT.

CDR3: CASNRSGANVLTF. CDR3 bases: TGTGCCAGTAACAGATCTGGGGCCAACGTCCTGACTTTC. The chain has TRBV6-1 and TRBJ2-6; D gene ambiguous. The CDR3 length is 13 residues. Per germline, CDR1 MNHNS and CDR2 SASEGT. Between the trimmed V and J ends, which lost 9 bases and 1 base, there was a span of 7 bases.

This chain joins TRBV30 and TRBJ2-1; TRBD1 is a possible D gene (6 bases). CDR3 length: 14 residues. V gave up 2 bases and J gave up 4 bases, with 12 bases separating them. Per germline, CDR1 GTSNPN and CDR2 SVGIG (reference sequence). CDR3 bases: TGTGCCTGGAGTAGGGACAATCCTTACAATGAGCAGTTCTTC. Its translation: CAWSRDNPYNEQFF.

A word on this clone: Other DNA variants within this sample encode the same CDR3. The J gene is TRBJ1-5, the V gene TRBV27; 9 bases fit TRBD1. Germline values: CDR1 MNHEY, CDR2 SMNVEV (reference sequence). V trimming: 6 bases; J trimming: 2 bases; junction bases outside the gene matches: 2. The CDR3 consists of 14 residues. DNA for the CDR3: TGTGCCAGCAGCCGACAGGGGGGCAATCAGCCCCAGCATTTT. As protein: CASSRQGGNQPQHF.

About this clone itself: The same CDR3 also results from other DNA sequences found in this sample. This chain connects TRBV18 to TRBJ2-6, with D uncertain. The CDR3 extends over 16 amino acids. The V end was cut by 6 bases, the J end by 0 bases, with 12 bases between. Germline V lookup: CDR1 KGHSH, CDR2 LQKENI. The CDR3 DNA reads as TGTGCCAGCTCGCCTGGCCAGTACTCTGGGGCCAACGTCCTGACTTTC. This encodes CASSPGQYSGANVLTF.

The chain links TRBV6-5 to TRBJ1-2; no clear D. The V gene lost 6 bases and the J gene lost 2 bases, with 13 bases spanning the gap. This CDR3 spans 14 amino acids. Germline V CDR1 and CDR2: MNHEY, SVGAGI. In nucleotides, the CDR3 is TGTGCCAGCAGATTGACGGCATCGAACTATGGCTACACCTTC. This encodes CASRLTASNYGYTF.

This clone was recorded many times. The V gene is TRBV11-2, the J gene TRBJ2-7, with D perhaps TRBD1 (5 bases). This CDR3 is 15 amino acids long. In germline, CDR1 is SGHAT, CDR2 FQNNGV. V was clipped by 0 bases and J by 2 bases, with 11 bases between them. CDR3 coding DNA: TGTGCCAGCAGCTTAGATCAATTGGACACCTACGAGCAGTACTTC. Its translation: CASSLDQLDTYEQYF. Filled out from reference TRBV11-2 and TRBJ2-7, the complete variable domain reads EAGVAQSPRYKIIEKRQSVAFWCNPISGHATLYWYQQILGQGPKLLIQFQNNGVVDDSQLPKDRFSAERLKGVDSTLKIQPAKLEDSAVYLCASSLDQLDTYEQYFGPGTRLTVT.

This chain joins TRBV28 and TRBJ1-1, with D unresolved. V gave up 7 bases and J gave up 3 bases, with 18 bases separating them. This CDR3 contains 15 residues. CDR1 and CDR2 (germline): MDHEN, SYDVKM. CDR3 sequence (DNA): TGTGCCAGCATCTCCACCGGAGCGGGGTACACTGAAGCTTTCTTT. Translation gives CASISTGAGYTEAFF.

The rearrangement uses TRBV28 and TRBJ1-2, with 10 bases matching TRBD1. This CDR3 has 15 amino acids. V gave up 6 bases and J gave up 4 bases; unmatched junction bases: 8. Germline lookup yields CDR1 MDHEN and CDR2 SYDVKM. Written as DNA, the CDR3 is TGTGCCAGCAGCCGGGACAGGGGCTCACCCTATGGCTACACCTTC. Protein: CASSRDRGSPYGYTF.

This sequence joins TRBV5-6 and TRBJ1-4; TRBD1 might be the D (5 bases). The germline V and J ends were trimmed by 1 base and 7 bases, with 11 bases remaining between them. From germline, CDR1 is SGHDT and CDR2 YYEEEE. The CDR3 covers 14 residues. The CDR3 loop is CASSLWGESEKLFF. The CDR3 DNA is TGTGCCAGCAGCTTGTGGGGGGAAAGTGAAAAACTGTTTTTT.

The chain has TRBV7-9 and TRBJ2-1, with TRBD2 matching 11 bases. V was clipped by 2 bases and J by 0 bases; unmatched bases: 6. The CDR3 spans 18 residues. Germline V lookup: CDR1 SEHNR, CDR2 FQNEAQ (reference sequence). DNA for the CDR3: TGTGCCAGCAGCTTAAAGGGACTAGCGGACAGCTCCTACAATGAGCAGTTCTTC. It is translated as CASSLKGLADSSYNEQFF.

This clone was counted a single time. V is TRBV19 and J is TRBJ2-2; D remains unclear. The CDR3 extends over 16 amino acids. Germline loops: CDR1 LNHDA, CDR2 SQIVND (reference sequence). With 5 bases removed from V and 4 bases from J, the gap between germline ends came to 17 bases. Here the CDR3 reads CASSFGSRSFTGELFF. The DNA of the CDR3 is TGTGCCAGTAGTTTCGGCTCACGGAGTTTCACCGGGGAGCTGTTTTTT.

The count of this clone is one. The chain has TRBV28 and TRBJ1-5; TRBD1 is a possible D gene (5 bases). The CDR3 consists of 13 residues. The germline CDR1 and CDR2 sequences are MDHEN and SYDVKM. The ends were cut back, 3 bases at V and 9 bases at J, with 12 bases in the middle. CDR3 nucleotides: TGTGCCAGCAGTTTGCGAAGCGGGACGCCCCAGCATTTT. Its protein is CASSLRSGTPQHF.

This clone turned up a few times. This sequence joins TRBV6-6 and TRBJ2-5; no firm D call. The germline V and J ends were trimmed by 2 bases and 5 bases, with 6 bases remaining between them. Germline CDR1 MNHNY, CDR2 SVGAGI (reference sequence). This CDR3 spans 12 amino acids. The CDR3 protein is CASSYGSETQYF. CDR3 nucleotide sequence: TGTGCCAGCAGTTACGGTTCGGAGACCCAGTACTTC.

The chain combines TRBV11-2 with TRBJ2-7; 7 nucleotides align to TRBD1. V gave up 5 bases and J gave up 0 bases; unmatched junction bases: 10. The germline V gene encodes CDR1 SGHAT and CDR2 FQNNGV. The CDR3 spans 16 residues. Here the CDR3 DNA reads TGTGCCAGCAGCGTTACCATTACAGGGGCCTCCTACGAGCAGTACTTC. Protein: CASSVTITGASYEQYF. The entire variable domain, with the rest obtained from reference TRBV11-2 and TRBJ2-7, is as follows: EAGVAQSPRYKIIEKRQSVAFWCNPISGHATLYWYQQILGQGPKLLIQFQNNGVVDDSQLPKDRFSAERLKGVDSTLKIQPAKLEDSAVYLCASSVTITGASYEQYFGPGTRLTVT.

This chain uses TRBV7-9 with TRBJ2-2, with 11 positions matching TRBD2. Germline CDR1 is SEHNR and CDR2 is FQNEAQ (reference sequence). V trimming: 1 base; J trimming: 6 bases; junction bases outside the gene matches: 4. This CDR3 is built from 16 residues. The CDR3 is CASSLGTSGFPGELFF. CDR3 bases: TGTGCCAGCAGCTTAGGGACTAGCGGGTTTCCCGGGGAGCTGTTTTTT.

This clone showed up just a few times. The chain uses TRBV15 and TRBJ1-3, with a weak D call TRBD1 (5 bases). The CDR3 has 16 amino acids. V dropped 3 bases and J dropped 0 bases, with 12 bases sitting between them. CDR1 and CDR2 from the germline V gene are LNHNV and YYDKDF (reference sequence). The CDR3 protein is CATSSRQYLSGNTIYF. CDR3 nucleotide sequence: TGTGCCACCAGCAGCAGACAGTACCTCTCTGGAAACACCATATATTTT.

The V and J genes are TRBV6-1 and TRBJ2-7; D gene ambiguous. The germline gives CDR1 MNHNS, CDR2 SASEGT. The CDR3 is 15 amino acids. The germline V and J ends were trimmed by 0 bases and 3 bases, with 12 bases remaining between them. This chain's CDR3 is CASSEARGLGYEQYF. In DNA, the CDR3 is TGTGCCAGCAGTGAAGCTCGCGGCCTGGGCTACGAGCAGTACTTC.